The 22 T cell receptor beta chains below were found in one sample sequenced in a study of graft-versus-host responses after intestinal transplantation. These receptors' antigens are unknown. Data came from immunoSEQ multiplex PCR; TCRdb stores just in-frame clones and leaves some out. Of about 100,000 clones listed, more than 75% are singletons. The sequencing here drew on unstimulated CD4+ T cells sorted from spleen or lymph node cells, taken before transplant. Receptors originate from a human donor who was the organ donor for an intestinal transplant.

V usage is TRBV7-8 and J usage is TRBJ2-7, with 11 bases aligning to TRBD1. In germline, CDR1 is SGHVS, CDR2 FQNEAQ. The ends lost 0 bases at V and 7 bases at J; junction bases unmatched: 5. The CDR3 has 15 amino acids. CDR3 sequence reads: CASSLASGTGGEQYF. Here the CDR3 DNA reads TGTGCCAGCAGCTTAGCTTCCGGGACAGGGGGTGAGCAGTACTTC.

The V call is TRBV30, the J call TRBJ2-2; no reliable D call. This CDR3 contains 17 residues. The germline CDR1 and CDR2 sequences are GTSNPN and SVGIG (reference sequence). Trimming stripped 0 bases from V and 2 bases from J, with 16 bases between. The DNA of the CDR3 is TGTGCCTGGAGTGTAGGTACTACGGTTCCTAACACCGGGGAGCTGTTTTTT. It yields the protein CAWSVGTTVPNTGELFF.

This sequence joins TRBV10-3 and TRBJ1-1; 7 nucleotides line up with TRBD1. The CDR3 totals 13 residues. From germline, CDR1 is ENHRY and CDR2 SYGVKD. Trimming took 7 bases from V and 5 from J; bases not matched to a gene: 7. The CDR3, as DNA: TGTGCCATCAATCCAGGGGGAGGAACTGAAGCTTTCTTT. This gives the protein CAINPGGGTEAFF.

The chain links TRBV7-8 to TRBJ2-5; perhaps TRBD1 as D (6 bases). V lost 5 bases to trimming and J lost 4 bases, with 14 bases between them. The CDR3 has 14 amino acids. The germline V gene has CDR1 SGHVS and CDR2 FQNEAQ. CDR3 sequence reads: CASSGGRGLETQYF. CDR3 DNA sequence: TGTGCCAGCAGCGGGGGCCGGGGATTAGAGACCCAGTACTTC. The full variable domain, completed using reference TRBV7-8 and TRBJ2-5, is GAGVSQSPRYKVAKRGQDVALRCDPISGHVSLFWYQQALGQGPEFLTYFQNEAQLDKSGLPSDRFFAERPEGSVSTLKIQRTQQEDSAVYLCASSGGRGLETQYFGPGTRLLVL.

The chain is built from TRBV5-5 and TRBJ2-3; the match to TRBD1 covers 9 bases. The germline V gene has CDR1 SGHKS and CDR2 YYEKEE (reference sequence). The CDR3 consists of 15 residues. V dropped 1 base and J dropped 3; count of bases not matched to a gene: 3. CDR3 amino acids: CASSLRDRVTDTQYF. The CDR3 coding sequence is TGTGCCAGCAGCTTGAGGGACAGGGTAACAGATACGCAGTATTTT.

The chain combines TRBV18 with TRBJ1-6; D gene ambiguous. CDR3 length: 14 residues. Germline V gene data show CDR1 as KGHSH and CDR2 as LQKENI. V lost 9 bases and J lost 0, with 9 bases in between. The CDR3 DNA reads TGTGCCAGTAAAGATGGCTCCTATAATTCACCCCTCCACTTT. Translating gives CASKDGSYNSPLHF.

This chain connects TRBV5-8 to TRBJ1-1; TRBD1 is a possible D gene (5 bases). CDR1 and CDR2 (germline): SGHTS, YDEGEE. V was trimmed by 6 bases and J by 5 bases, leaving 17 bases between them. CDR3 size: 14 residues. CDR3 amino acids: CASNWGGERTEAFF. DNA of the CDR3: TGTGCCAGCAACTGGGGCGGGGAACGGACTGAAGCTTTCTTT.

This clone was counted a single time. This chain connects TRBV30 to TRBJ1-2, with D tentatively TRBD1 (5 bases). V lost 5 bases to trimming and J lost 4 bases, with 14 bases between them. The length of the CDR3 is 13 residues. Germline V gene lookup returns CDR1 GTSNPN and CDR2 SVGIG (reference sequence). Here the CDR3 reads CAWDDRRAYGYTF. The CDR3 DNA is TGTGCCTGGGACGACAGACGGGCCTATGGCTACACCTTC.

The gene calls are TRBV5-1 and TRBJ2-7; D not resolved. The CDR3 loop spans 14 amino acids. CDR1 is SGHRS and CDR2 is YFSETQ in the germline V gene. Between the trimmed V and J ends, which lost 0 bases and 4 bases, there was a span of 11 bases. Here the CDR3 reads CASSLAGREYEQYF. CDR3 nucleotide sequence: TGCGCCAGCAGCTTGGCGGGCCGTGAGTACGAGCAGTACTTC.

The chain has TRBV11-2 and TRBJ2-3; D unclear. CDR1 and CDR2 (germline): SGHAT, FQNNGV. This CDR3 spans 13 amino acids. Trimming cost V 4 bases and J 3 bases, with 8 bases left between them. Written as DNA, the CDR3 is TGTGCCAGCAGCTCAGAACAAACAGATACGCAGTATTTT. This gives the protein CASSSEQTDTQYF.

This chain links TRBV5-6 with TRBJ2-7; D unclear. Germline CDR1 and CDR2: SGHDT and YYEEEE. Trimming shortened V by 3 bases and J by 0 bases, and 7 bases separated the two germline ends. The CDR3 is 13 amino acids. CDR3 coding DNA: TGTGCCAGCAGCTCTTCCCTCTCCTACGAGCAGTACTTC. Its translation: CASSSSLSYEQYF. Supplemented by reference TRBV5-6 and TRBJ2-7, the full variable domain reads DAGVTQSPTHLIKTRGQQVTLRCSPKSGHDTVSWYQQALGQGPQFIFQYYEEEERQRGNFPDRFSGHQFPNYSSELNVNALLLGDSALYLCASSSSLSYEQYFGPGTRLTVT.

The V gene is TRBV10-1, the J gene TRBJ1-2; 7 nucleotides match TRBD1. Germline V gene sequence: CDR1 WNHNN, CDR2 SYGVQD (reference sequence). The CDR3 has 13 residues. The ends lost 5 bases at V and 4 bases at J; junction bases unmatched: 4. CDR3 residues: CASSLDRTYGYTF. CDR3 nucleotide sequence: TGCGCCAGCAGTTTGGACAGGACCTATGGCTACACCTTC.

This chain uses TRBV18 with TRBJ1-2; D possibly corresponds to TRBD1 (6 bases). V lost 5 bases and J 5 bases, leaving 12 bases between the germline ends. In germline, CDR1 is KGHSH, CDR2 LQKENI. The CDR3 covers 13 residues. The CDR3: CASSYEQGYGYTF. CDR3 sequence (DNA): TGTGCCAGCTCATACGAACAGGGATATGGCTACACCTTC.

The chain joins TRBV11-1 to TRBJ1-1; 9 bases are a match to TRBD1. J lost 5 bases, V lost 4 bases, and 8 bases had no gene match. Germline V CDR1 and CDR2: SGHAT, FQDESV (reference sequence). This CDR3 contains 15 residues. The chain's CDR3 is CASSWDRATSTEAFF. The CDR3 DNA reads TGTGCCAGCAGCTGGGACAGGGCTACGTCGACTGAAGCTTTCTTT.

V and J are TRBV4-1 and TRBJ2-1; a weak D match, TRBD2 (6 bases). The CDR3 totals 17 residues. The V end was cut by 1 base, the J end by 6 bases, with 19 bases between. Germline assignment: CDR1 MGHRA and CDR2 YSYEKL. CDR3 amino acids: CASSQAQRRVGGNEQFF. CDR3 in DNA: TGCGCCAGCAGCCAAGCCCAAAGGAGGGTCGGTGGCAATGAGCAGTTCTTC.

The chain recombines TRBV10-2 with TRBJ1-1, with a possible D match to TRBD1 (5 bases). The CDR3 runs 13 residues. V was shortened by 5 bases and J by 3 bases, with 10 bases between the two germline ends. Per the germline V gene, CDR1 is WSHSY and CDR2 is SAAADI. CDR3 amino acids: CASSQGVYTEAFF. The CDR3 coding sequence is TGCGCCAGCAGTCAGGGAGTATACACTGAAGCTTTCTTT.

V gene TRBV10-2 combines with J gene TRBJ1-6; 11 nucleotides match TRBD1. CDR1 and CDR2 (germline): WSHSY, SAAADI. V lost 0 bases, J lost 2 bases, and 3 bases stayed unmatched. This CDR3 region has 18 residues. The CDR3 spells CASSESGQGATYNSPLHF. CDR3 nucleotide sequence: TGCGCCAGCAGTGAGTCAGGACAGGGGGCAACCTATAATTCACCCCTCCACTTT.

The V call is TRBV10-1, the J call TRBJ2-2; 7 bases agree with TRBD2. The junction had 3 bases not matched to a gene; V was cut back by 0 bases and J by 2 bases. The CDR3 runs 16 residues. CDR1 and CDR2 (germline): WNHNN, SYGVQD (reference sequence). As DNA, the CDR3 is TGCGCCAGCAGTGAGTCGAAAGCGGGAAACACCGGGGAGCTGTTTTTT. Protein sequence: CASSESKAGNTGELFF.

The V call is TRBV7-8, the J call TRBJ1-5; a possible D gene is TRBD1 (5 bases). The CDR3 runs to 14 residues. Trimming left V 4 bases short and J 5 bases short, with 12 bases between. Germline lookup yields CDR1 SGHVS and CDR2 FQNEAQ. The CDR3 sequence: CASSWGGVDQPQHF. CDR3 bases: TGTGCCAGCAGCTGGGGGGGGGTTGATCAGCCCCAGCATTTT.

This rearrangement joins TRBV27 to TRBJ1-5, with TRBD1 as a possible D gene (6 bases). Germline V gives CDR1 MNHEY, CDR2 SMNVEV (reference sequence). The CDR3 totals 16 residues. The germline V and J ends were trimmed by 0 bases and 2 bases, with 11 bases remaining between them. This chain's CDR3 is CASSLSRQEGNQPQHF. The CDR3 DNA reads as TGTGCCAGCAGTTTATCCCGACAGGAAGGCAATCAGCCCCAGCATTTT.

The CDR3 DNA follows: TGTGCCAGCAGTGAAGACGTCTGGGTTAAAGGAAACACCATATATTTT. This sequence encodes CASSEDVWVKGNTIYF. This chain uses TRBV6-1 with TRBJ1-3, with unresolved D. In germline, CDR1 is MNHNS, CDR2 SASEGT. This CDR3 region has 16 residues. The V end lost 1 base, the J end lost 4 bases, and 14 bases lay between the germline ends.

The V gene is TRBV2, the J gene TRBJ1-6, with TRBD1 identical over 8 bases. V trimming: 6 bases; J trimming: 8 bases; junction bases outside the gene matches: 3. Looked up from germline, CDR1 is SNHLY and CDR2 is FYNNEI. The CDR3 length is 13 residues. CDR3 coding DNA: TGTGCCAGCAGAGGACAGGGTGATTCACCCCTCCACTTT. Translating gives CASRGQGDSPLHF.